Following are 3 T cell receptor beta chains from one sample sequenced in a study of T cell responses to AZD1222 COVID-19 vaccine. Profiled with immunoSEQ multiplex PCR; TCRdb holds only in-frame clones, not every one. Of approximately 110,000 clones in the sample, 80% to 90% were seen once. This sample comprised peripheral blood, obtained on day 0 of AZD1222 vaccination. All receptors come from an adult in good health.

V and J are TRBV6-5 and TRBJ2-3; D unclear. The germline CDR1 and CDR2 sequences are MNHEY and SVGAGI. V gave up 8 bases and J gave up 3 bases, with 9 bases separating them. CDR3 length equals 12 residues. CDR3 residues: CASGPPTDTQYF. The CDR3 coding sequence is TGTGCCAGCGGGCCGCCGACAGATACGCAGTATTTT.

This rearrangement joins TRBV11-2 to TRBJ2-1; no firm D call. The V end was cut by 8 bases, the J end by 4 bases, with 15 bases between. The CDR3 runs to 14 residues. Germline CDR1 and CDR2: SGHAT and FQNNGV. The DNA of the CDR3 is TGTGCCAGCGGCGAGACCTTAAAGTACAATGAGCAGTTCTTC. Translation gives CASGETLKYNEQFF.

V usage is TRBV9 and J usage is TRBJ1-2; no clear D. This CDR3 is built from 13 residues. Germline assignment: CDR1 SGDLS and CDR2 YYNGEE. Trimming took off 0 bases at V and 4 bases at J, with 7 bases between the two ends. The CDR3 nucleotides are TGTGCCAGCAGCGTAGATGAAACCTATGGCTACACCTTC. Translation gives CASSVDETYGYTF.